The 10 T cell receptor beta chains below were found in one sample sequenced in a study of T-cell reconstitution after alpha-beta-depleted transplantation in children. As it was prepared, the TCRbeta library received unique molecular identifiers. One entry per CDR3 protein, called by TCRdb with MiXCR from the PCR reads. The sample holds about a million distinct CDR3 sequences; roughly 29% are singletons and the top ten take around 30%. Sequenced here: PBMCs, mostly from graft donor cells, sampled 360 days after TCRalphabeta/CD19-depleted stem cell transplant. These receptor sequences come from a boy in the first two years of life who had a stem cell transplant for SCID, so the T cells may come from the graft donor.

This clonotype has more than one count but fewer than ten. The chain uses TRBV6-5 and TRBJ2-1; 8 nucleotides line up with TRBD2. This CDR3 spans 15 amino acids. V was pared by 1 base and J by 7 bases, with 6 bases of the junction left unmatched. The germline V gene has CDR1 MNHEY and CDR2 SVGAGI. The CDR3 sequence: CASSYWGSGDNEQFF. CDR3 DNA: TGTGCCAGCAGTTACTGGGGTAGCGGGGATAATGAGCAGTTCTTC.

The chain recombines TRBV9 with TRBJ2-3; 7 nucleotides match TRBD2. The CDR3 contains 15 residues. The germline V gene encodes CDR1 SGDLS and CDR2 YYNGEE. With 0 bases clipped from V and 4 bases from J, the junction kept 5 bases outside the gene matches. The CDR3 DNA follows: TGTGCCAGCAGCGTAGTGGCTAGCGGTGCAGATACGCAGTATTTT. It encodes CASSVVASGADTQYF.

This clonotype has more than one count but fewer than ten. The chain has TRBV5-1 and TRBJ2-5; tentatively, D is TRBD1 (5 bases). Germline CDR1 is SGHRS and CDR2 is YFSETQ. V lost 3 bases to trimming and J lost 6 bases, with 21 bases between them. CDR3 size: 16 residues. The CDR3 loop is CASSSQGSSVLKTQYF. In nucleotides, the CDR3 is TGCGCCAGCAGCTCCCAGGGCTCCAGCGTTTTAAAGACCCAGTACTTC. Variable domain in full (rest from reference TRBV5-1 and TRBJ2-5): KAGVTQTPRYLIKTRGQQVTLSCSPISGHRSVSWYQQTPGQGLQFLFEYFSETQRNKGNFPGRFSGRQFSNSRSEMNVSTLELGDSALYLCASSSQGSSVLKTQYFGPGTRLLVL.

The chain couples TRBV20-1 to TRBJ2-3; D not certain. This CDR3 is 13 amino acids long. The V gene lost 1 base and the J gene lost 6 bases, with 11 bases spanning the gap. CDR1 DFQATT and CDR2 SNEGSKA come from the germline V gene (reference sequence). The CDR3: CSARAPAADTQYF. In DNA form, the CDR3 reads TGCAGTGCTAGAGCCCCGGCTGCGGATACGCAGTATTTT.

A few counts support this clonotype. V gene TRBV5-5 combines with J gene TRBJ2-5; TRBD1 matches 10 bases. Germline loops: CDR1 SGHKS, CDR2 YYEKEE (reference sequence). CDR3 length equals 15 residues. V dropped 4 bases and J dropped 2; count of bases not matched to a gene: 5. The CDR3 DNA reads TGTGCCAGCAGCGCTGGGACAGGGGTTCAAGAGACCCAGTACTTC. Translated: CASSAGTGVQETQYF.

The gene calls are TRBV12-3 or TRBV12-4 and TRBJ2-7, with D perhaps matching TRBD1 or TRBD2 (5 bases each). CDR3 length: 14 residues. V was cut by 2 bases and J by 2 bases, with 10 bases left in between. The CDR3 reads CASSLYPGPYEQYF. The CDR3 DNA follows: TGTGCCAGCAGTTTATATCCGGGACCCTACGAGCAGTACTTC.

The chain employs TRBV7-2 and TRBJ1-4; possible D gene TRBD1, 5 bases. With 3 bases removed from V and 7 bases from J, the gap between germline ends came to 15 bases. Germline V CDR1 and CDR2: SGHTA, FQGNSA. The CDR3 length is 15 residues. Here the CDR3 DNA reads TGTGCCAGCAGCTTTTTCCTCCGGGGCAGTGAAAAACTGTTTTTT. Translated, it gives CASSFFLRGSEKLFF.

As DNA, the CDR3 is TGTGCCAGCAGCTTGGATATTTTGGGGTCAACTAATGAAAAACTGTTTTTT. Its translation: CASSLDILGSTNEKLFF. The chain uses TRBV5-5 and TRBJ1-4; no clear D gene. Between the trimmed V and J ends, which lost 0 bases and 0 bases, there was a span of 12 bases. CDR1 is SGHKS, CDR2 YYEKEE, per germline (reference sequence). This CDR3 has 17 amino acids.

In this sample, this clonotype turned up a few times. The V gene is TRBV5-1, the J gene TRBJ2-2; D is uncertain. Germline CDR1 is SGHRS and CDR2 is YFSETQ. V lost 7 bases and J 4 bases, leaving 14 bases between the germline ends. The CDR3 length is 14 residues. CDR3 bases: TGCGCCAGCTACTTAATGGGTGGCACCGGGGAGCTGTTTTTT. It translates to CASYLMGGTGELFF.

V usage is TRBV11-2 and J usage is TRBJ2-1; tentatively, D is TRBD2 (5 bases). This CDR3 is built from 15 residues. The germline gives CDR1 SGHAT, CDR2 FQNNGV. The ends were cut back, 6 bases at V and 4 bases at J, with 16 bases in the middle. This CDR3 is CASRSTGNVYNEQFF. In nucleotides, the CDR3 is TGTGCCAGCAGGTCCACGGGGAACGTATACAATGAGCAGTTCTTC.